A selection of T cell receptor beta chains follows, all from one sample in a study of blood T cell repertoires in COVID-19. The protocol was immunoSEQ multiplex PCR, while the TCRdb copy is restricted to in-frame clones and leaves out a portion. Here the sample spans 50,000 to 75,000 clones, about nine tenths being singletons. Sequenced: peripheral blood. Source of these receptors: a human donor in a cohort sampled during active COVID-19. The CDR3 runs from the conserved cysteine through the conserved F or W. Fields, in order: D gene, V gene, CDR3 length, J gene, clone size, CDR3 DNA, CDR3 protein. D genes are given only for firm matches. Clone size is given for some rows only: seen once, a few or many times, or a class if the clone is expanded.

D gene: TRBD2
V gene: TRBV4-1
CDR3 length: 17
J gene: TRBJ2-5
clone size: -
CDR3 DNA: TGCGCCAGCAGCCAAGATGGGGGCGGGGGGATCCAAGAGACCCAGTACTTC
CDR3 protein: CASSQDGGGGIQETQYF

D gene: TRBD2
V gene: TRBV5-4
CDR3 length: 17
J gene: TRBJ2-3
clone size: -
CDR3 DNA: TGTGCCAGCAGCTTGGCGGCGGGGGGGTTTCTCACATATACGCAGTATTTT
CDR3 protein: CASSLAAGGFLTYTQYF

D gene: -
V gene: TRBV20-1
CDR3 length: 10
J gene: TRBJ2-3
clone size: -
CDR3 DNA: TGCAGCTCAAGGGGGGATACGCAGTATTTT
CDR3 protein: CSSRGDTQYF

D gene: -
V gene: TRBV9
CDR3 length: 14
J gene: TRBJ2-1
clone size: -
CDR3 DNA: TGTGCCAGCAGCGTAGAGGGGGAGAGGGATGAGCAGTTCTTC
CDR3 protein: CASSVEGERDEQFF

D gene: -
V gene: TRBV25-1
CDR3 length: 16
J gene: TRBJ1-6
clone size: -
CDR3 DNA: TGTGCCAGCAGCCGGGGAGGGAGCTCCTATAATTCACCCCTCCACTTT
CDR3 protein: CASSRGGSSYNSPLHF

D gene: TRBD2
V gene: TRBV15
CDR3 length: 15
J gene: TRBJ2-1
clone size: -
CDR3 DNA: TGTGCCACCAGCAGCCCCGGCGGGGGATACAATGAGCAGTTCTTC
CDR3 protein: CATSSPGGGYNEQFF

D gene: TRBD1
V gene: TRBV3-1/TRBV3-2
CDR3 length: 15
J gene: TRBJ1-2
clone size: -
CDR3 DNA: TGTGCCAGCAGCCAACGGACAGGAGTAATATATGGCTACACCTTC
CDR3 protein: CASSQRTGVIYGYTF

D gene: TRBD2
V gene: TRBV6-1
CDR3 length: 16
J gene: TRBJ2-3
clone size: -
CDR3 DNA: TGTGCCAGCAGTGCCTCGGGACTAACTTTCACAGATACGCAGTATTTT
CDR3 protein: CASSASGLTFTDTQYF

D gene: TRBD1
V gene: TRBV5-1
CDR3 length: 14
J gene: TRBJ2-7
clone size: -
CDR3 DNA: TGCGCCAGCAGCCTGGACAGGGCCTCCTACGAGCAGTACTTC
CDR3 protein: CASSLDRASYEQYF

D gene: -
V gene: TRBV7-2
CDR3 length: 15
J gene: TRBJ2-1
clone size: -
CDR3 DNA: TGTGCCAGCAGCCTCCTCGCCGGGACTCACAATGAGCAGTTCTTC
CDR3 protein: CASSLLAGTHNEQFF

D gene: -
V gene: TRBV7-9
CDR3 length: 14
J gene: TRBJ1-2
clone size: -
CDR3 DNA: TGTGCCAGCAGCCCGCCCATGGGGAGCTATGGCTACACCTTC
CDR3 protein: CASSPPMGSYGYTF

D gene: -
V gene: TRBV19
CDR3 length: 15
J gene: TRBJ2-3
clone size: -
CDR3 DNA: TGTGCCAGTAGTATAATGGGCGTCGTGACAGATACGCAGTATTTT
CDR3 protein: CASSIMGVVTDTQYF

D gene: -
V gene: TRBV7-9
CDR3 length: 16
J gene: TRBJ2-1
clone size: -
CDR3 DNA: TGTGCCATAAAGGACCCGGAGGCTATACGGAACAATGAGCAGTTCTTC
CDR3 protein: CAIKDPEAIRNNEQFF

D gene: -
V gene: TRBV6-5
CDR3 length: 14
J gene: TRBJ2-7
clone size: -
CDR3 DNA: TGTGCCAGCAGTTACTTTGGAAGGGGCGACGAGCAGTACTTC
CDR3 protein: CASSYFGRGDEQYF

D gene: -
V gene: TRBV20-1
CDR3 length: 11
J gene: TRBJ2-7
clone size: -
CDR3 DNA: TGCAGTGCGCTGACATCCCACGAGCAGTACTTC
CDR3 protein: CSALTSHEQYF

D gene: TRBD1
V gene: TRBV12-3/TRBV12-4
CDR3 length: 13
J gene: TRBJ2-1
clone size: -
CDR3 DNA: TGTGCCAGCAGCCGCGACAGGGACAGTGAGCAGTTCTTC
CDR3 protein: CASSRDRDSEQFF

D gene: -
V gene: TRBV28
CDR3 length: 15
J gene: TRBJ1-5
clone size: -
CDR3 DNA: TGTGCCAGCAGCCAACGAATAGGACATACCATAGCCCAGCATTTT
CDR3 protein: CASSQRIGHTIAQHF

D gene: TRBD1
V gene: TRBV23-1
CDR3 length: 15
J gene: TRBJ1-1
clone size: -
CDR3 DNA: TGCGCCAGCAGTCAAATCCCTAGGGGACAGGGGGCAGCTTTCTTT
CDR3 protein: CASSQIPRGQGAAFF

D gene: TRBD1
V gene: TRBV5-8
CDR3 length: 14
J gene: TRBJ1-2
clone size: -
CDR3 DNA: TGTGCCAGCAGCCGAGGGGGCGCAGTCTTCGGCTACACCTTC
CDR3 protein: CASSRGGAVFGYTF

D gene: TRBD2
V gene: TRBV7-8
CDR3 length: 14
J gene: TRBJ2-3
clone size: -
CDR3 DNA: TGTGCCAGCAGCTATAGCGGGGGCACAGATACGCAGTATTTT
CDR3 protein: CASSYSGGTDTQYF

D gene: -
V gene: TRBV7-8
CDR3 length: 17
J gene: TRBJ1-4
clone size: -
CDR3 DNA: TGTGCCAGCAGCTTAAATTTCCGGGGGTCAACTAATGAAAAACTGTTTTTT
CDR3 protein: CASSLNFRGSTNEKLFF

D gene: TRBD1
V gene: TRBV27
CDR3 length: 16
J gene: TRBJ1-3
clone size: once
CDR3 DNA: TGTGCCAGCGGTTCACAGGACAGGGTGGCAGGAAACACCATATATTTT
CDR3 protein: CASGSQDRVAGNTIYF

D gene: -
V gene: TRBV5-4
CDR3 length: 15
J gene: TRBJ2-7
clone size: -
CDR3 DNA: TGTGCCAGCAGCTTGGTCCCAGGGCAGGGGTACGAGCAGTACTTC
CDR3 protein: CASSLVPGQGYEQYF

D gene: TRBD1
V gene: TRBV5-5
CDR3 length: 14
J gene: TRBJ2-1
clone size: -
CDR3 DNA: TGTGCCAGCAGCCCCGGGACAGGGTTGTTAGGGCAGTTCTTC
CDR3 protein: CASSPGTGLLGQFF

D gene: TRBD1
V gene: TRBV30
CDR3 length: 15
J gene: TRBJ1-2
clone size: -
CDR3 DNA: TGTGCCTGGAGTGTACCGGGACAGGGGGCGCGGGGCTACACCTTC
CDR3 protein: CAWSVPGQGARGYTF

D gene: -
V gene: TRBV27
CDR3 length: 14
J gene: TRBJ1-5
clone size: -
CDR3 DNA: TGTGCCAGCAGGACAGAGGATAGCAATCAGCCCCAGCATTTT
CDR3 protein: CASRTEDSNQPQHF

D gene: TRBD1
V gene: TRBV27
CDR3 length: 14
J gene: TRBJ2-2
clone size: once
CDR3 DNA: TGTGCCAGCAGGGGACAGGGAGGCACCGGGGAGCTGTTTTTT
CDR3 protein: CASRGQGGTGELFF

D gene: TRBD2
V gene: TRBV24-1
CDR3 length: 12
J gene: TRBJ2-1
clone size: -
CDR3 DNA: TGTGCCACCAGTGATGCGGGAGTTAGGTTGTTCTTC
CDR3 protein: CATSDAGVRLFF

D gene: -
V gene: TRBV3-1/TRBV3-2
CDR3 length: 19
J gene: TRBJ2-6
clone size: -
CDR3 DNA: TGTGCCAGCAGCCCACTAGACTGGACGGCACACTCTGGGGCCAACGTCCTGACTTTC
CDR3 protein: CASSPLDWTAHSGANVLTF

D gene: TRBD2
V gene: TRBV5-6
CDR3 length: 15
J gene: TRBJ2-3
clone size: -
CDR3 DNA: TGTGCCAGCAGTTTTAGCGGGGGGGGCACAGATACGCAGTATTTT
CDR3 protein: CASSFSGGGTDTQYF

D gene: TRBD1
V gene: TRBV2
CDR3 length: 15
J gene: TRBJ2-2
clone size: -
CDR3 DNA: TGTGCCAGCAGTGAGGGACAGGGAAGCACCGGGGAGCTGTTTTTT
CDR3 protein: CASSEGQGSTGELFF

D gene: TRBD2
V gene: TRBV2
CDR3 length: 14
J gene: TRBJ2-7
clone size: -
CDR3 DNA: TGTGCCAGCAGTGTGGAGCGGGGGGACTACGAGCAGTACTTC
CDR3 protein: CASSVERGDYEQYF

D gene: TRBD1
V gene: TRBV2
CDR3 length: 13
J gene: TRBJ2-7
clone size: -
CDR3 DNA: TGTGCCAGCAGTGGGACAGGGGACACTGCTCGGTACTTC
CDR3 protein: CASSGTGDTARYF

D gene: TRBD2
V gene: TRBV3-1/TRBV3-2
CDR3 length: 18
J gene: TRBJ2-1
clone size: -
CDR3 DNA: TGTGCCAGCAGCCAATCAGAAAATGCGGGGGGGCCAGACAATGAGCAGTTCTTC
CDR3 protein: CASSQSENAGGPDNEQFF

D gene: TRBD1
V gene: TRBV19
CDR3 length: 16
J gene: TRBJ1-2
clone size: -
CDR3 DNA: TGTGCCAGTAGTATATACCGACAGGGGGCTCTGGGCGGCTACACCTTC
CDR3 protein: CASSIYRQGALGGYTF

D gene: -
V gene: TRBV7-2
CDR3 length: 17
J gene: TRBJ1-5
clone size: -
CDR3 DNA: TGTGCCAGCAGCTTAGTAAACAGGGCCTATAGCAATCAGCCCCAGCATTTT
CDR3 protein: CASSLVNRAYSNQPQHF

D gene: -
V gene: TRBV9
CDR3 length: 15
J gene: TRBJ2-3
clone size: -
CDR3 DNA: TGTGCCAGCAGCCCGAGAGCATACCGCACAGATACGCAGTATTTT
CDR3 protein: CASSPRAYRTDTQYF

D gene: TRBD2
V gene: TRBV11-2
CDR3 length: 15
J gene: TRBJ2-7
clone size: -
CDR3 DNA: TGTGCCAGCAGCGTCAGCGGGGGGGACCCCTACGAGCAGTACTTC
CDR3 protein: CASSVSGGDPYEQYF

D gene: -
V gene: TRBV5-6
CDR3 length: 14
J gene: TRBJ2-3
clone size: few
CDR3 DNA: TGTGCCAGCAGCTTGACTAGTTACACAGATACGCAGTATTTT
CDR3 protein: CASSLTSYTDTQYF

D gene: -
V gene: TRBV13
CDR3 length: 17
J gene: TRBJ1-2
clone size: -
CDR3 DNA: TGTGCCAGCAGCTTAAGAGGCAGGGTAGTCGCTAGAGATGGCTACACCTTC
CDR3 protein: CASSLRGRVVARDGYTF

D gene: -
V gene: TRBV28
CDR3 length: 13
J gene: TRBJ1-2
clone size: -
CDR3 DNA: TGTGCCAGCAGTTTCACGGGTTCCTATGGCTACACCTTC
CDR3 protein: CASSFTGSYGYTF

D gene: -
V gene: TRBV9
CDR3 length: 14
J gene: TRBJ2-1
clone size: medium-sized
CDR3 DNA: TGTGCCAGCAGCCCAACCGGGACAAACAATGAGCAGTTCTTC
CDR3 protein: CASSPTGTNNEQFF